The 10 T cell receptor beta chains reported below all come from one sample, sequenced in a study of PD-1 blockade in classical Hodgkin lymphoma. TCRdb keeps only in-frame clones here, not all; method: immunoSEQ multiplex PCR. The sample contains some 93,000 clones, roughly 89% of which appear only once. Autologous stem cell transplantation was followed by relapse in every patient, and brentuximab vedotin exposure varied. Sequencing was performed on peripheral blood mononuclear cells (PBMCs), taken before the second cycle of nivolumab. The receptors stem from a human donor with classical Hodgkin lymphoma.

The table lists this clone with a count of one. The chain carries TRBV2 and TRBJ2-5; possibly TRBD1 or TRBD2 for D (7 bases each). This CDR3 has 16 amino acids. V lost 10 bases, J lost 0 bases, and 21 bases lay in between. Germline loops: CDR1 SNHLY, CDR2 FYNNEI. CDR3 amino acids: CATEGGDSTYQETQYF. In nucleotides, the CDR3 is TGTGCCACCGAGGGGGGGGACAGCACGTACCAAGAGACCCAGTACTTC.

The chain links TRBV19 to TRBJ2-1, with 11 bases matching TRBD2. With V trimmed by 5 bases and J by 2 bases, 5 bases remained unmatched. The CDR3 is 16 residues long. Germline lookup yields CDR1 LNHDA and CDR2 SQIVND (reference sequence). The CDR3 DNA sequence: TGTGCCAGTAGTTCGGGACTAGCGGTAACCTACAATGAGCAGTTCTTC. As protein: CASSSGLAVTYNEQFF.

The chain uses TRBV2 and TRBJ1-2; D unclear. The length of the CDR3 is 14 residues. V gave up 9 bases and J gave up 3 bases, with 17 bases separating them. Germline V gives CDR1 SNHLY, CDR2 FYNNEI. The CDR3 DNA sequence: TGTGCCAGAGTTAGAGTCGCCCGAGACTATGGCTACACCTTC. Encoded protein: CARVRVARDYGYTF. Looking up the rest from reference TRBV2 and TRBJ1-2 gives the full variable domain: EPEVTQTPSHQVTQMGQEVILRCVPISNHLYFYWYRQILGQKVEFLVSFYNNEISEKSEIFDDQFSVERPDGSNFTLKIRSTKLEDSAMYFCARVRVARDYGYTFGSGTRLTVV.

Here the CDR3 DNA reads TGCAGCGTCGACAGGGGAGAGGGGTATGGCTACACCTTC. Encoded protein: CSVDRGEGYGYTF. The V gene is TRBV29-1, the J gene TRBJ1-2; TRBD1 matches 8 bases. Trimming at V came to 6 bases and at J to 5 bases, leaving 8 bases not matched to a gene. CDR1 and CDR2 (germline): SQVTM, ANQGSEA. The CDR3 spans 13 residues. The entire variable domain, with the rest obtained from reference TRBV29-1 and TRBJ1-2, is as follows: SAVISQKPSRDICQRGTSLTIQCQVDSQVTMMFWYRQQPGQSLTLIATANQGSEATYESGFVIDKFPISRPNLTFSTLTVSNMSPEDSSIYLCSVDRGEGYGYTFGSGTRLTVV.

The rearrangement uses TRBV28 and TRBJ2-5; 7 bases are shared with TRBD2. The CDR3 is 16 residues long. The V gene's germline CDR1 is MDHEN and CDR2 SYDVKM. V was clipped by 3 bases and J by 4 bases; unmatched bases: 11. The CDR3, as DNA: TGTGCCAGCAGTTTTCCGCGGGAGATTCTTGGAGAGACCCAGTACTTC. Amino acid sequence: CASSFPREILGETQYF.

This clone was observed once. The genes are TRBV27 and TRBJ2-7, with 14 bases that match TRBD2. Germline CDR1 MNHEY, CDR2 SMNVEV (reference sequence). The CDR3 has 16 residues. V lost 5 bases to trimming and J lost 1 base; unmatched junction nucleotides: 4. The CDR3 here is CASSPRLAGGSYEQYF. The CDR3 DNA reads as TGTGCCAGCAGTCCCAGACTAGCGGGAGGGTCCTACGAGCAGTACTTC.

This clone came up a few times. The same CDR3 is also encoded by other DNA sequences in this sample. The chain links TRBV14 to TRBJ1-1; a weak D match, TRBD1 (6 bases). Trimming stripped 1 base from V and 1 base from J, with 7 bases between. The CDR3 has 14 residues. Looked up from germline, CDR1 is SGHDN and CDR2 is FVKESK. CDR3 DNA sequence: TGTGCCAGCAGCCAAGCGACAGGGAACACTGAAGCTTTCTTT. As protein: CASSQATGNTEAFF.

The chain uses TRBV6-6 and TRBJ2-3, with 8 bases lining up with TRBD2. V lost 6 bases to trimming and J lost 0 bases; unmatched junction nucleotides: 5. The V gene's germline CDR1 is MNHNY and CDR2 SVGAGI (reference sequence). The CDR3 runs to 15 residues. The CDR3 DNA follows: TGTGCCAGCAGCCTTAGCGGGACTAGCACAGATACGCAGTATTTT. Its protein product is CASSLSGTSTDTQYF.

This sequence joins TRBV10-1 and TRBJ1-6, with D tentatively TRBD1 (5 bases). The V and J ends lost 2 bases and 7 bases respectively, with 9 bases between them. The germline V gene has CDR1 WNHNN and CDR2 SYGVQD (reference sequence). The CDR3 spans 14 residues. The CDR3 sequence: CASSEQGRNSPLHF. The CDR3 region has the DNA TGCGCCAGCAGTGAGCAGGGCCGGAATTCACCCCTCCACTTT.

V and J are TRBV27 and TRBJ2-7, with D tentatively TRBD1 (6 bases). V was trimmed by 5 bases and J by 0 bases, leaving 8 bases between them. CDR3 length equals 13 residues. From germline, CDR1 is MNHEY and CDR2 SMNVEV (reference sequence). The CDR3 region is CASSNRASYEQYF. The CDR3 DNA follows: TGTGCCAGCAGTAACAGGGCCTCCTACGAGCAGTACTTC.